Listed below are T cell receptor beta chains from one sample, sequenced in a study of cytomegalovirus exposure and HLA in healthy donors. Profiling relied on immunoSEQ multiplex PCR, and the TCRdb table lists in-frame clones only, not all of them. The sample yields around 140,000 clones, over 70% seen once. The sample consisted of PBMCs. These receptors came from a woman aged 40 to 49 in good health and CMV-seronegative. CDR3s leave out the opening cysteine and the closing phenylalanine or tryptophan. The D gene is left open where the match is weak.

cdr3_aa: ASSQEGVMDRENYGYT; v_call: TRBV4-2; j_call: TRBJ1-2; d_call: .
cdr3_aa: ASSPYPGQHSYEQY; v_call: TRBV28; j_call: TRBJ2-7; d_call: TRBD1
cdr3_aa: ASSRGLNQPQH; v_call: TRBV6-5; j_call: TRBJ1-5; d_call: .
cdr3_aa: ASGLVGAFNTEAF; v_call: TRBV12-5; j_call: TRBJ1-1; d_call: .
cdr3_aa: ASLGAGGTDTQY; v_call: TRBV5-4; j_call: TRBJ2-3; d_call: TRBD2
cdr3_aa: SVGTGSHQPQH; v_call: TRBV29-1; j_call: TRBJ1-5; d_call: TRBD1
cdr3_aa: AWSLGSGDSPLH; v_call: TRBV30; j_call: TRBJ1-6; d_call: .
cdr3_aa: ASSLEGVGEQF; v_call: TRBV9; j_call: TRBJ2-1; d_call: .
cdr3_aa: ATEHGTSYQETQY; v_call: TRBV15; j_call: TRBJ2-5; d_call: .
cdr3_aa: ASSILDIKEKLF; v_call: TRBV19; j_call: TRBJ1-4; d_call: .